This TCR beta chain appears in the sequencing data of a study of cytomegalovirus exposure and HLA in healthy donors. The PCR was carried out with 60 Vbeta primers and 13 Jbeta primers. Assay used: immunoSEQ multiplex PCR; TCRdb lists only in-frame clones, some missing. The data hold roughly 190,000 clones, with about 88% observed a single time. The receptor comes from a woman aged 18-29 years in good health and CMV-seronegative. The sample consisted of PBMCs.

The CDR3 DNA is TGTGCCAGCCACAGGGGAGGTTCGCCCTACGAGCAGTACTTC. This codes for CASHRGGSPYEQYF. The chain couples TRBV6-1 to TRBJ2-7; a weak D match, TRBD1 (7 bases). CDR1 MNHNS and CDR2 SASEGT come from the germline V gene. This CDR3 spans 14 amino acids. V was shortened by 8 bases and J by 2 bases, with 16 bases between the two germline ends.